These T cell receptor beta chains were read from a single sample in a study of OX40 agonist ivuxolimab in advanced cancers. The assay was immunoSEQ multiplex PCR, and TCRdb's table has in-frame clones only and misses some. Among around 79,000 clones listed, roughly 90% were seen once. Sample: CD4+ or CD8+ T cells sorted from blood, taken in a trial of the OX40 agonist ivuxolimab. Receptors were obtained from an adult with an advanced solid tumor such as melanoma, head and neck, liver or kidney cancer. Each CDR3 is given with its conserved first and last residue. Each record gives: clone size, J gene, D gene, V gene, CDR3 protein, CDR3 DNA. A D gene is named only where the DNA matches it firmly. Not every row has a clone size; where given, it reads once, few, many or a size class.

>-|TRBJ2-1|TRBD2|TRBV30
CAWSVVAGVQGEQFF
TGTGCCTGGAGTGTAGTGGCGGGGGTTCAGGGTGAGCAGTTCTTC
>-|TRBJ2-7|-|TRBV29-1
CSARQSSYEQYF
TGCAGCGCTCGACAAAGCTCCTACGAGCAGTACTTC
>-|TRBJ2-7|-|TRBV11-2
CASSLGSYEQYF
TGTGCCAGCAGCTTAGGGTCCTACGAGCAGTACTTC
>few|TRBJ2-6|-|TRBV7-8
CASSYEGIGANVLTF
TGTGCCAGCAGCTACGAGGGGATTGGGGCCAACGTCCTGACTTTC
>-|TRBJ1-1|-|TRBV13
CASSGGGENTEAFF
TGTGCCAGCAGCGGCGGGGGTGAGAACACTGAAGCTTTCTTT
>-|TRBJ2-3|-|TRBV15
CATSRDLGLPFGGDTQYF
TGTGCCACCAGCAGAGATTTAGGACTACCTTTTGGGGGGGATACGCAGTATTTT
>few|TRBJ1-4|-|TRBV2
CASSDGGKLFF
TGTGCCAGCAGTGATGGTGGAAAACTGTTTTTT
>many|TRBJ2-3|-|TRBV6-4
CASSQGTDTQYF
TGTGCCAGCAGTCAGGGCACAGATACGCAGTATTTT
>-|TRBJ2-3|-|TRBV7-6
CASSFIGDTDTQYF
TGTGCCAGCAGCTTCATAGGGGACACAGATACGCAGTATTTT
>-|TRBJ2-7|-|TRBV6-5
CASSYSTGQVSYEQYF
TGTGCCAGCAGTTACTCCACAGGGCAGGTCTCCTACGAGCAGTACTTC
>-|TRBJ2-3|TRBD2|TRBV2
CAGDAGTSVSTDTQYF
TGTGCCGGGGACGCGGGGACTAGCGTCAGCACAGATACGCAGTATTTT
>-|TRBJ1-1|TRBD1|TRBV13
CASSSDRGMNTEAFF
TGTGCCAGCTCGTCGGACAGGGGAATGAACACTGAAGCTTTCTTT
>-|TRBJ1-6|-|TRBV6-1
CASSDPGGYNSPLHF
TGTGCCAGCAGTGACCCGGGAGGATATAATTCACCCCTCCACTTT
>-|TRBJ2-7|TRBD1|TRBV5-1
CASSPSGQHAYEQYF
TGCGCCAGCAGCCCCTCGGGACAGCACGCCTACGAGCAGTACTTC
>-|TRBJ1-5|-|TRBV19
CASSSDRWNSNQPQHF
TGTGCCAGTAGTAGCGACAGGTGGAACAGCAATCAGCCCCAGCATTTT
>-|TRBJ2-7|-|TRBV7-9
CASSLPAGPYEQYF
TGTGCCAGCAGCTTACCGGCGGGGCCCTACGAGCAGTACTTC
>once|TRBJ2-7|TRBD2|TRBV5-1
CASSHSGGASYEQYF
TGCGCCAGCAGCCATAGCGGGGGGGCCTCCTACGAGCAGTACTTC
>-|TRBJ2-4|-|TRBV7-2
CASSLGGAPANIQYF
TGTGCCAGCAGCTTGGGGGGGGCGCCCGCAAACATTCAGTACTTC
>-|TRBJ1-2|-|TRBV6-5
CASSYSIGINADGYTF
TGTGCCAGCAGTTACTCGATCGGCATCAACGCTGATGGCTACACCTTC
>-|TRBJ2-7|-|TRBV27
CASSLQGNEQYF
TGTGCCAGCAGTTTGCAGGGTAACGAGCAGTACTTC
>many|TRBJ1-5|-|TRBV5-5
CASSLGGQSNQPQHF
TGTGCCAGCAGCTTGGGTGGACAGAGCAATCAGCCCCAGCATTTT
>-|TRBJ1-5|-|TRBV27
CASSLLGASQPQHF
TGTGCCAGCAGTTTATTGGGGGCGAGTCAGCCCCAGCATTTT
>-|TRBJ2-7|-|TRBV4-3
CASSQDRDGDYEQYF
TGCGCCAGCAGCCAAGATCGGGACGGTGACTACGAGCAGTACTTC
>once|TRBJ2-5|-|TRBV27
CASSLGAEGTQYF
TGTGCCAGCAGTTTGGGAGCGGAGGGGACCCAGTACTTC
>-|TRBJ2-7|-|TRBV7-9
CASSDLDTGIYEQYF
TGTGCCAGCAGCGACCTAGATACAGGGATCTACGAGCAGTACTTC
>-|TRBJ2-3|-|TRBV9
CASRGLTDTQYF
TGTGCCAGCAGGGGGCTCACAGATACGCAGTATTTT
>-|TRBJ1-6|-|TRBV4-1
CASSQVLTATNSPLHF
TGCGCCAGCAGCCAAGTTCTCACAGCGACGAATTCACCCCTCCACTTT
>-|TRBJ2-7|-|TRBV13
CASSFPSVHEQYF
TGTGCCAGCAGCTTTCCTTCGGTTCATGAGCAGTACTTC
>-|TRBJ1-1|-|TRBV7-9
CASSPSWDTEAFF
TGTGCCAGCAGCCCATCGTGGGACACTGAAGCTTTCTTT
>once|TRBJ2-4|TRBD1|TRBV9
CASSADRGLLAKNIQYF
TGTGCCAGCAGCGCGGACAGGGGCTTACTAGCCAAAAACATTCAGTACTTC
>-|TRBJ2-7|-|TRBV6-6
CASSYSGSAYEQYF
TGTGCCAGCAGTTACTCGGGCTCAGCCTACGAGCAGTACTTC
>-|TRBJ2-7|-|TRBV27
CASSSRGTGEGEQYF
TGTGCCAGCAGTTCAAGGGGAACAGGGGAGGGCGAGCAGTACTTC